These T cell receptor beta chains were read from a single sample in a study of Ad26.COV2.S vaccination and SARS-CoV-2 variants. The table came from immunoSEQ multiplex PCR; TCRdb's copy has only in-frame clones and leaves some out. The sample carries roughly 320,000 clones, around 90% recorded once. This specimen was peripheral blood, taken in a trial of Ad26.COV2.S vaccine versus placebo. Receptor source: a person between 18 and 65 years old who received the Ad26.COV2.S COVID-19 vaccine or a placebo. CDR3s include the opening cysteine and the closing phenylalanine or tryptophan. The order of the fields is J gene, V gene, D gene, clone size, CDR3 protein, CDR3 DNA. The D gene is left open where the match is weak. Part of the rows lack a size; the others show once, few, many or a class for expanded clones.

>TRBJ2-5|TRBV7-9|TRBD2|-
CASSLGLAGGNGETQYF
TGTGCCAGCAGCTTGGGACTAGCGGGGGGTAATGGAGAGACCCAGTACTTC
>TRBJ1-3|TRBV4-1|-|-
CASSQGLIRQGWGNTIYF
TGCGCCAGCAGCCAAGGCCTAATTCGGCAGGGTTGGGGTAACACCATATATTTT
>TRBJ2-1|TRBV10-2|TRBD2|-
CASIEDGGGAQFF
TGCGCCAGCATCGAGGATGGCGGGGGGGCCCAGTTCTTC
>TRBJ2-5|TRBV25-1|-|-
CASSGTSGIPATQYF
TGTGCCAGCAGTGGAACGAGTGGGATCCCGGCGACCCAGTACTTC
>TRBJ2-6|TRBV5-6|TRBD1|-
CASSTRVGTAYSGANVLTF
TGTGCCAGCAGCACACGAGTTGGGACAGCCTACTCTGGGGCCAACGTCCTGACTTTC
>TRBJ2-5|TRBV19|TRBD1|-
CASSTGDSRETQYF
TGTGCCAGTAGTACTGGGGACAGTAGGGAGACCCAGTACTTC
>TRBJ2-5|TRBV19|-|-
CASSLSHGTGGGQETQYF
TGTGCCAGTAGTCTCTCGCACGGGACAGGCGGGGGCCAAGAGACCCAGTACTTC
>TRBJ2-1|TRBV5-1|-|-
CASSLDGGYNEQFF
TGCGCCAGCAGCTTGGACGGTGGGTACAATGAGCAGTTCTTC
>TRBJ1-1|TRBV5-1|-|-
CASSSGRANTEAFF
TGCGCCAGCAGCTCGGGACGGGCGAACACTGAAGCTTTCTTT
>TRBJ1-2|TRBV6-6|TRBD1|-
CASRPGGDYGYTF
TGTGCCAGCAGGCCAGGGGGGGACTATGGCTACACCTTC
>TRBJ1-1|TRBV30|-|-
CAWSIMNTEAFF
TGTGCCTGGAGTATAATGAACACTGAAGCTTTCTTT
>TRBJ1-3|TRBV7-2|-|-
CASSLALGRYEGNTIYF
TGTGCCAGCAGCTTAGCGCTCGGGAGGTATGAAGGAAACACCATATATTTT
>TRBJ2-3|TRBV30|TRBD1|-
CAWGQTRDRATDTQYF
TGTGCCTGGGGCCAGACTAGGGACAGGGCCACAGATACGCAGTATTTT
>TRBJ2-3|TRBV19|TRBD2|-
CASSPSGATPLYF
TGTGCCAGTAGCCCTAGCGGGGCCACGCCCTTGTATTTT
>TRBJ2-3|TRBV21-1|-|-
CASSNMGADTQYF
TGTGCCAGCAGCAATATGGGGGCAGATACGCAGTATTTT
>TRBJ2-2|TRBV15|TRBD2|-
CATSRDLGRANTGELFF
TGTGCCACCAGCAGAGATTTAGGGAGGGCGAACACCGGGGAGCTGTTTTTT
>TRBJ2-1|TRBV9|-|-
CASSVAGAINNEQFF
TGTGCCAGCAGCGTAGCGGGGGCTATTAACAATGAGCAGTTCTTC
>TRBJ2-5|TRBV15|-|-
CATSRDREVQYF
TGTGCCACCAGCAGAGATCGAGAGGTCCAGTACTTC
>TRBJ2-7|TRBV4-3|TRBD2|-
CASSQVVAGGFYEQYF
TGCGCCAGCAGCCAAGTAGTAGCGGGGGGTTTTTACGAGCAGTACTTC
>TRBJ1-1|TRBV29-1|TRBD1|-
CSVPRGTEAFF
TGCAGCGTCCCCAGGGGGACTGAAGCTTTCTTT
>TRBJ2-7|TRBV19|-|-
CASSVRDNIYEQYF
TGTGCCAGTAGTGTTCGGGACAATATCTACGAGCAGTACTTC
>TRBJ1-1|TRBV7-9|-|-
CASSFTRGSTEAFF
TGTGCCAGCAGCTTTACCAGGGGATCCACTGAAGCTTTCTTT
>TRBJ2-6|TRBV7-9|-|once
CASSLLKGPISGANVLTF
TGTGCCAGCAGCTTATTAAAGGGTCCGATCTCTGGGGCCAACGTCCTGACTTTC
>TRBJ1-1|TRBV9|-|-
CASSPTANTEAFF
TGTGCCAGCAGCCCTACAGCTAACACTGAAGCTTTCTTT
>TRBJ1-6|TRBV6-5|-|few
CASSPGLRSPLHF
TGTGCCAGCAGTCCCGGCTTAAGGTCACCCCTCCACTTT
>TRBJ2-7|TRBV7-6|TRBD1|-
CASSQLTSGGYSYEQYF
TGTGCCAGCAGCCAGTTAACTTCAGGGGGATACTCCTACGAGCAGTACTTC
>TRBJ1-2|TRBV19|-|-
CASEGGENYGYTF
TGTGCCAGCGAGGGGGGGGAGAACTATGGCTACACCTTC
>TRBJ1-2|TRBV9|TRBD1|once
CASSVVGGNPFNYGYTF
TGTGCCAGCAGCGTAGTAGGGGGCAACCCTTTTAACTATGGCTACACCTTC
>TRBJ2-7|TRBV27|TRBD1|-
CASSPGQGANEQYF
TGTGCCAGCAGTCCGGGACAGGGGGCGAACGAGCAGTACTTC
>TRBJ1-6|TRBV11-2|-|-
CASSLDRRGGSYNSPLHF
TGTGCCAGCAGCTTAGATCGGCGGGGGGGCTCCTATAATTCACCCCTCCACTTT
>TRBJ2-5|TRBV3-1/TRBV3-2|-|-
CASSHPGAGAQETQYF
TGTGCCAGCAGCCATCCGGGGGCGGGGGCCCAAGAGACCCAGTACTTC
>TRBJ2-3|TRBV4-2|-|-
CASSTGDTQYF
TGTGCCAGCTCCACGGGAGATACGCAGTATTTT
>TRBJ2-1|TRBV25-1|TRBD2|-
CASSEGELAAYNEQFF
TGTGCCAGCAGTGAAGGGGAACTAGCGGCCTACAATGAGCAGTTCTTC
>TRBJ2-1|TRBV14|-|-
CASSQEGLTFYNEQFF
TGTGCCAGCAGCCAAGAAGGACTGACTTTCTACAATGAGCAGTTCTTC
>TRBJ2-7|TRBV19|-|-
CASSISQDYEQYF
TGTGCCAGTAGTATAAGTCAGGACTACGAGCAGTACTTC
>TRBJ1-1|TRBV27|-|-
CASSSPIRGLNTEAFF
TGTGCCAGCAGTTCACCTATACGGGGTCTGAACACTGAAGCTTTCTTT
>TRBJ1-2|TRBV11-2|-|once
CASSLGGGGGYTF
TGTGCCAGCAGCTTAGGGGGGGGAGGCGGCTACACCTTC
>TRBJ2-3|TRBV11-2|-|-
CASSLTGLGTDTQYF
TGTGCCAGCAGCTTGACAGGCCTCGGCACAGATACGCAGTATTTT
>TRBJ2-1|TRBV7-3|-|-
CASSLTSSGAPGEQFF
TGTGCCAGCAGCTTAACGTCATCAGGGGCCCCCGGTGAGCAGTTCTTC
>TRBJ2-7|TRBV9|TRBD1|once
CASSMTGNRNEQYF
TGTGCCAGCAGCATGACAGGGAATCGCAACGAGCAGTACTTC
>TRBJ1-1|TRBV2|TRBD1|-
CASTGRNRGAEAFF
TGTGCCAGCACCGGCCGTAACAGGGGCGCTGAAGCTTTCTTT
>TRBJ2-7|TRBV20-1|TRBD2|-
CSASWSSGGAEMYEQYF
TGCAGTGCTAGTTGGTCTAGCGGGGGGGCCGAAATGTACGAGCAGTACTTC
>TRBJ1-6|TRBV2|-|-
CASCVTRDNSPLHF
TGTGCCAGCTGTGTAACCAGGGATAATTCACCCCTCCACTTT
>TRBJ2-7|TRBV5-1|-|-
CASSPLGGGSYEQYF
TGCGCCAGCAGCCCTCTCGGAGGGGGCTCCTACGAGCAGTACTTC
>TRBJ1-2|TRBV4-1|-|few
CASSQGGDPTF
TGCGCCAGCAGCCAAGGGGGGGATCCCACCTTC
>TRBJ2-7|TRBV4-1|-|-
CASSQPLKGGGRLSSEQYF
TGCGCCAGCAGCCAACCATTAAAAGGAGGTGGAAGATTATCTTCCGAGCAGTACTTC
>TRBJ1-2|TRBV27|-|-
CASRGPGYGYTF
TGTGCCAGCAGGGGACCGGGCTATGGCTACACCTTC
>TRBJ1-4|TRBV6-5|-|-
CASSYSVGATNEKLFF
TGTGCCAGCAGTTACTCAGTGGGGGCCACTAATGAAAAACTGTTTTTT
>TRBJ2-7|TRBV19|-|-
CASSTPPGGGPYEQYF
TGTGCCAGTAGTACCCCTCCCGGAGGGGGACCCTACGAGCAGTACTTC
>TRBJ2-5|TRBV6-6|TRBD1|once
CASSYSTGGASETQYF
TGTGCCAGCAGTTACTCTACAGGGGGCGCGTCCGAGACCCAGTACTTC
>TRBJ2-7|TRBV7-2|-|-
CASSLADSYEQYF
TGTGCCAGCAGCTTAGCGGACTCCTACGAGCAGTACTTC